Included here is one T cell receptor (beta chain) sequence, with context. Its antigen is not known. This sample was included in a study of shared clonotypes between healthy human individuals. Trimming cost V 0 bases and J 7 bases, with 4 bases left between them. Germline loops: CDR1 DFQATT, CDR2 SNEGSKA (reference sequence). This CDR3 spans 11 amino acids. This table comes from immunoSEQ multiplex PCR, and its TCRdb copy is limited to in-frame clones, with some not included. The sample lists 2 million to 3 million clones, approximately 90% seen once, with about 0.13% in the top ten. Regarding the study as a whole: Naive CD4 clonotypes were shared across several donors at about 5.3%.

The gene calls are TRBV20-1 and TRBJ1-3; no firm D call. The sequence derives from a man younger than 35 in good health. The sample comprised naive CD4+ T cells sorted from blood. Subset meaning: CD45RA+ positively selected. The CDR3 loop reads CSARDRNTIYF. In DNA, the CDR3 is TGCAGTGCTAGAGATCGGAACACCATATATTTT.